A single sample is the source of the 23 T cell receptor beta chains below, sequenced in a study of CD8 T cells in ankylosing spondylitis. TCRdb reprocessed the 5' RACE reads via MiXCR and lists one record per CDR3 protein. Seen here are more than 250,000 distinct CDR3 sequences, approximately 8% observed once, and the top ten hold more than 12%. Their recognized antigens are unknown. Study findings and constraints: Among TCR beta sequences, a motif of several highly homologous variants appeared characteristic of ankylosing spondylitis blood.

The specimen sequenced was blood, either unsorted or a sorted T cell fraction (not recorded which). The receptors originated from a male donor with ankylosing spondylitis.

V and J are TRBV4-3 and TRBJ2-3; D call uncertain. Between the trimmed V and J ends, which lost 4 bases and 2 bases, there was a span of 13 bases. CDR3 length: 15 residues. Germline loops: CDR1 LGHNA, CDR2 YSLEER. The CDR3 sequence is CASSPSSYYTDTQYF. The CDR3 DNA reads TGCGCCAGCAGCCCATCAAGCTACTACACAGATACGCAGTATTTT.

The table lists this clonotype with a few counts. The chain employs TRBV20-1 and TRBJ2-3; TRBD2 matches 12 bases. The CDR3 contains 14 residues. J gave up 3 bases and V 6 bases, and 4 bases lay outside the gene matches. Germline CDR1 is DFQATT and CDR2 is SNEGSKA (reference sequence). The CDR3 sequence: CSAGGTSGTDTQYF. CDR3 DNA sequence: TGCAGTGCCGGGGGGACTAGCGGGACAGATACGCAGTATTTT.

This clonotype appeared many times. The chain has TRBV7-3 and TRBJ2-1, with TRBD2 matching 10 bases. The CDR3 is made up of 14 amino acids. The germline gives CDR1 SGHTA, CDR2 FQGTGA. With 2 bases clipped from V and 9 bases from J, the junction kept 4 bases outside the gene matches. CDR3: CASSLGLAGGEQFF. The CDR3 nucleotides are TGTGCCAGCAGCTTAGGATTAGCGGGAGGTGAGCAGTTCTTC. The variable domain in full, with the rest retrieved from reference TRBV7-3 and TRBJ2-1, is GAGVSQTPSNKVTEKGKYVELRCDPISGHTALYWYRQSLGQGPEFLIYFQGTGAADDSGLPNDRFFAVRPEGSVSTLKIQRTERGDSAVYLCASSLGLAGGEQFFGPGTRLTVL.

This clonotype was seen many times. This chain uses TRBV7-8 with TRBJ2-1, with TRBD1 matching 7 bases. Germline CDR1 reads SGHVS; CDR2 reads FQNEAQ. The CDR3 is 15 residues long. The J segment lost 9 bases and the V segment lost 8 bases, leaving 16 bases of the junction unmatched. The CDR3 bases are TGTGCCAGCTCCGGGGAGACAGGGATGGTACGTGAGCAGTTCTTC. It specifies CASSGETGMVREQFF.

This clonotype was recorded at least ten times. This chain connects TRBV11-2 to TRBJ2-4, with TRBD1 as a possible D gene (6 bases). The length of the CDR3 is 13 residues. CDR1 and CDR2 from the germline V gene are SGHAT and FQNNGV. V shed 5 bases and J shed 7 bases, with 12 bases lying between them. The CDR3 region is CASSADRTNIQYF. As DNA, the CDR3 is TGTGCCAGCAGCGCCGACAGGACGAACATTCAGTACTTC.

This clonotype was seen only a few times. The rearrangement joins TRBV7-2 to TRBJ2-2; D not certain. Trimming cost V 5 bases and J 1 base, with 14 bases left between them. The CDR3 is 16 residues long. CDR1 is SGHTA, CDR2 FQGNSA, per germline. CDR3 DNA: TGTGCCAGCAGCCCTATTAGGCGGAAGAACACCGGGGAGCTGTTTTTT. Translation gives CASSPIRRKNTGELFF. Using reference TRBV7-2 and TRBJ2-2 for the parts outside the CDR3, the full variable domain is GAGVSQSPSNKVTEKGKDVELRCDPISGHTALYWYRQSLGQGLEFLIYFQGNSAPDKSGLPSDRFSAERTGGSVSTLTIQRTQQEDSAVYLCASSPIRRKNTGELFFGEGSRLTVL.

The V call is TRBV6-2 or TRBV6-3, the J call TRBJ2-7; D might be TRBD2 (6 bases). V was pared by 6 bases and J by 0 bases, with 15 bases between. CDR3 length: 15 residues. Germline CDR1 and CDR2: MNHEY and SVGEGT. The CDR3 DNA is TGTGCCAGCAGCCCCGCGGAGGGTCGCTCCTACGAGCAGTACTTC. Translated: CASSPAEGRSYEQYF.

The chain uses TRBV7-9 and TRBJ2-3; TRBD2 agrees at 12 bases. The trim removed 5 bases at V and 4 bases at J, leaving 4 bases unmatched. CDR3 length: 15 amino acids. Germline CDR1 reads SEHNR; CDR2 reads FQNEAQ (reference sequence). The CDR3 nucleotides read TGTGCCAGCAGCATCCTAGCGGGAGGGGCAGATACGCAGTATTTT. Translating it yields CASSILAGGADTQYF.

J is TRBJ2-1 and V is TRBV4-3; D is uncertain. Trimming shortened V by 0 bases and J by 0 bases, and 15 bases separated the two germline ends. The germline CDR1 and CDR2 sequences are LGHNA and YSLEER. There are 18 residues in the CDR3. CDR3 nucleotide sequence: TGCGCCAGCAGCCAAGATGTAACGCGCACCCGCTCCTACAATGAGCAGTTCTTC. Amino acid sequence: CASSQDVTRTRSYNEQFF.

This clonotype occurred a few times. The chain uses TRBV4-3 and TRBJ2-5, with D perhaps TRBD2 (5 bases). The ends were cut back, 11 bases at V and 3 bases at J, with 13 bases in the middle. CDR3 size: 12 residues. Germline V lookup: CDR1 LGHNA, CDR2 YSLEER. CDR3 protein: CARRNGKETQYF. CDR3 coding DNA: TGCGCCCGACGAAACGGGAAAGAGACCCAGTACTTC.

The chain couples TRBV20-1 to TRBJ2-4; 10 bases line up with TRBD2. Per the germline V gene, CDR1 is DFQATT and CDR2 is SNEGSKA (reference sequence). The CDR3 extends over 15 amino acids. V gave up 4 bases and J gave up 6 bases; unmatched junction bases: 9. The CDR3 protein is CSATSEAGGSNIQYF. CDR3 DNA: TGCAGTGCTACCTCGGAAGCGGGAGGGTCAAACATTCAGTACTTC.

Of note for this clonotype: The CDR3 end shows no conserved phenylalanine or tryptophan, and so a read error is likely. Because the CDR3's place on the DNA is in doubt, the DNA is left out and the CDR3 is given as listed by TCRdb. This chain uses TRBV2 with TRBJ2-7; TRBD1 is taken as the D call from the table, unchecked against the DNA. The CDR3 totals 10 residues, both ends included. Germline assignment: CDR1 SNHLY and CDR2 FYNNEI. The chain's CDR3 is CASRVRDIYI.

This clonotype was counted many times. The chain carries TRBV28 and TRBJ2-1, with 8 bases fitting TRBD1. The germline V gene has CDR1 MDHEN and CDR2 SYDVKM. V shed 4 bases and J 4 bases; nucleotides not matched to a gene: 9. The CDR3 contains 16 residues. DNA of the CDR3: TGTGCCAGCAGTTCCGGACAGGGAGGCCCGTACAATGAGCAGTTCTTC. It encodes CASSSGQGGPYNEQFF.

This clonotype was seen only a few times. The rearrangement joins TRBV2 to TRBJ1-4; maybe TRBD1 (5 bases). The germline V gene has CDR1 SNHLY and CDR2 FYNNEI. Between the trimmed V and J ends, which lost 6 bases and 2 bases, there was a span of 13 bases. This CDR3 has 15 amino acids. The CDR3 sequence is CASRVTRATNEKLFF. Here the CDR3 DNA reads TGTGCCAGCAGGGTTACCAGGGCGACTAATGAAAAACTGTTTTTT.

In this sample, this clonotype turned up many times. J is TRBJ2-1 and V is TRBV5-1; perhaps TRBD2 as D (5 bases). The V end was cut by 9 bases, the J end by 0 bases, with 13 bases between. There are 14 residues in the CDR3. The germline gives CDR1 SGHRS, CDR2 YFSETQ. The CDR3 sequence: CATGSPSSYNEQFF. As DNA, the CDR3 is TGCGCCACGGGGTCTCCCAGCTCCTACAATGAGCAGTTCTTC.

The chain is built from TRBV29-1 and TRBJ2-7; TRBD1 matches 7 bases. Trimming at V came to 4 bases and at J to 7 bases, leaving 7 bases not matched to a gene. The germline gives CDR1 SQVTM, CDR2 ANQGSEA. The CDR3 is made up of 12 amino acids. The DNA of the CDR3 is TGCAGCGTTGGAGAGGGGGCGATTGAGCAGTACTTC. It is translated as CSVGEGAIEQYF.

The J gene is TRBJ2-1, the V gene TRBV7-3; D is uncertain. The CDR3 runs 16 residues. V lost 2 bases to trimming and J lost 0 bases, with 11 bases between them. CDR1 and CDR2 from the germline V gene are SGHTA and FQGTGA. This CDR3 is CASSLLPETSYNEQFF. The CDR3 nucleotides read TGTGCCAGCAGCTTATTACCGGAGACCTCCTACAATGAGCAGTTCTTC.

The DNA of the CDR3 is TGTGCCAGCAGCGTAGAGGTCACGGGGGCAGTTATTAAGGCCGGGGAGCTGTTTTTT. It yields the protein CASSVEVTGAVIKAGELFF. The chain links TRBV9 to TRBJ2-2, with D possibly called TRBD1 or TRBD2 (6 bases each). The V end lost 0 bases, the J end lost 6 bases, and 24 bases lay between the germline ends. CDR3 length equals 19 residues. Germline loops: CDR1 SGDLS, CDR2 YYNGEE.

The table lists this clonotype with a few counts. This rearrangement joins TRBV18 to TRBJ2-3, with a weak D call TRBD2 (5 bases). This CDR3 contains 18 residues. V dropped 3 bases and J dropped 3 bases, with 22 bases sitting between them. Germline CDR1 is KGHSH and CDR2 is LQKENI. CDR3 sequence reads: CASSPGRAGSLRTDTQYF. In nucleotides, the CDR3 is TGTGCCAGCTCACCTGGGCGGGCCGGGTCCCTAAGAACAGATACGCAGTATTTT. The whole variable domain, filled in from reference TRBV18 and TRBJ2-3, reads NAGVMQNPRHLVRRRGQEARLRCSPMKGHSHVYWYRQLPEEGLKFMVYLQKENIIDESGMPKERFSAEFPKEGPSILRIQQVVRGDSAAYFCASSPGRAGSLRTDTQYFGPGTRLTVL.

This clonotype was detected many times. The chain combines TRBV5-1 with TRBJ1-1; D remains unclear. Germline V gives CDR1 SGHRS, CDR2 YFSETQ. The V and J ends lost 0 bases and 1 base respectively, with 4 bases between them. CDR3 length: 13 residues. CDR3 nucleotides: TGCGCCAGCAGCTTGGTGCCGAACACTGAAGCTTTCTTT. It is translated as CASSLVPNTEAFF.

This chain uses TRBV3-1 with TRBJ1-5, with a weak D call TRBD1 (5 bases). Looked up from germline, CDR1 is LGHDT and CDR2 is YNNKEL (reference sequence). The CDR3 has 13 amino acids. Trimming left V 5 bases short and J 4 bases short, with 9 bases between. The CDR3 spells CASSSQGNQPQHF. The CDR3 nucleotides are TGTGCCAGCAGCTCCCAGGGTAATCAGCCCCAGCATTTT. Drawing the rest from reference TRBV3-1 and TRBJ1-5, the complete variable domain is DTAVSQTPKYLVTQMGNDKSIKCEQNLGHDTMYWYKQDSKKFLKIMFSYNNKELIINETVPNRFSPKSPDKAHLNLHINSLELGDSAVYFCASSSQGNQPQHFGDGTRLSIL.

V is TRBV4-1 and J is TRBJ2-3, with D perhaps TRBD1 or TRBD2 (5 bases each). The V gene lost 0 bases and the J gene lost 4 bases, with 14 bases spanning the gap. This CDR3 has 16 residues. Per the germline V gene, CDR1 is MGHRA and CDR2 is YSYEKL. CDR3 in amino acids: CASSQELGVGADTQYF. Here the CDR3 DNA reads TGCGCCAGCAGCCAAGAGTTGGGGGTTGGGGCAGATACGCAGTATTTT.

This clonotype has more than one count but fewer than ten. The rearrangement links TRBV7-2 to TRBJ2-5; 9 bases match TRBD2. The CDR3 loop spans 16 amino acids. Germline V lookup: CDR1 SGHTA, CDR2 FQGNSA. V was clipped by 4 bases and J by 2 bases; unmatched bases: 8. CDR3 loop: CASSSRLADRQETQYF. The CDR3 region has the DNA TGTGCCAGCAGCTCAAGACTAGCGGATCGACAAGAGACCCAGTACTTC.